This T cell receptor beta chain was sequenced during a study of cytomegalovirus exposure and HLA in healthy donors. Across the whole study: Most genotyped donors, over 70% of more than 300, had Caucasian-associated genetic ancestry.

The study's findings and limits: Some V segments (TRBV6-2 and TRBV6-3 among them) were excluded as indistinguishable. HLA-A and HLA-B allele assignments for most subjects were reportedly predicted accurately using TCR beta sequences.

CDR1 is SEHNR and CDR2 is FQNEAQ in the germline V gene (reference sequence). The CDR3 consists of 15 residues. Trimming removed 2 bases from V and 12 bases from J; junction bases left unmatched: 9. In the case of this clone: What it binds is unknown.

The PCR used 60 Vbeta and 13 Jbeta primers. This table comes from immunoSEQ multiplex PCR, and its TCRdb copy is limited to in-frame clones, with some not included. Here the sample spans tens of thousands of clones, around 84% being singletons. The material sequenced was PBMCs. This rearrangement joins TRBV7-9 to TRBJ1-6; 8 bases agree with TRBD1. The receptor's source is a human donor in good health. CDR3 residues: CASSLIPGGQGPLHF. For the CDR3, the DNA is TGTGCCAGCAGCTTAATCCCAGGGGGCCAAGGACCCCTCCACTTT.